Shown below are 4 T cell receptor beta chains from a single sample sequenced in a study of long-term antiretroviral therapy in people with HIV. Sequencing used immunoSEQ v3.0 at survey level. TCRdb keeps only in-frame clones here, not all; method: immunoSEQ multiplex PCR. Seen here are 15,000 or so clones, 70% to 80% observed once, and the top ten hold roughly 8%. The source material was unsorted PBMCs, sampled at the start of antiretroviral therapy. Receptor source: a man younger than 45 with HIV.

In this sample, this clone turned up once. The chain joins TRBV6-1 to TRBJ1-4, with D possibly matching TRBD1 (5 bases). Trimming removed 2 bases from V and 2 bases from J, with 15 bases in between. Per the germline V gene, CDR1 is MNHNS and CDR2 is SASEGT. This CDR3 has 17 amino acids. CDR3 nucleotide sequence: TGTGCCAGCAGTGAAAGTAAAGGGTGGGGGACTAATGAAAAACTGTTTTTT. It is translated as CASSESKGWGTNEKLFF.

This clone has only one observation. V usage is TRBV28 and J usage is TRBJ1-2; D perhaps matches TRBD1 (6 bases). This CDR3 has 17 residues. Trimming left V 5 bases short and J 0 bases short, with 19 bases between. The germline gives CDR1 MDHEN, CDR2 SYDVKM. The CDR3 region has the DNA TGTGCCAGCAGTACCATGACTGACAGGAGAACTAACTATGGCTACACCTTC. Protein: CASSTMTDRRTNYGYTF.

The chain carries TRBV7-2 and TRBJ2-5; D not certain. CDR1 SGHTA and CDR2 FQGNSA come from the germline V gene. V was trimmed by 8 bases and J by 2 bases, leaving 15 bases between them. The CDR3 length is 14 residues. As DNA, the CDR3 is TGTGCCAGCGACCTCCGAGGAGAACAAGAGACCCAGTACTTC. Translating gives CASDLRGEQETQYF.

The V gene is TRBV7-2, the J gene TRBJ1-1, with D uncertain. V lost 2 bases and J 4 bases, leaving 5 bases between the germline ends. There are 12 residues in the CDR3. The germline V gene encodes CDR1 SGHTA and CDR2 FQGNSA. CDR3 coding DNA: TGTGCCAGCAGCTTAAGGATCACTGAAGCTTTCTTT. This encodes CASSLRITEAFF.